These 26 T cell receptor beta chains were all obtained from the same sample, sequenced in a study of OX40 agonist ivuxolimab in advanced cancers. Sequenced by immunoSEQ multiplex PCR; TCRdb stores in-frame clones only, minus some. There are some 77,000 clones in the sample; about 83% occur only once, and around 0.76% lies in the top ten. The sample consisted of CD4+ or CD8+ T cells sorted from blood, taken in a trial of the OX40 agonist ivuxolimab. These TCRs come from an adult with an advanced solid tumor such as melanoma, head and neck, liver or kidney cancer.

The chain joins TRBV19 to TRBJ2-1, with D possibly called TRBD1 or TRBD2 (5 bases each). The germline gives CDR1 LNHDA, CDR2 SQIVND (reference sequence). V lost 6 bases to trimming and J lost 4 bases, with 16 bases between them. CDR3 size: 15 residues. CDR3 in amino acids: CASRRGAGKYNEQFF. The CDR3 DNA is TGTGCCAGTAGAAGAGGGGCAGGCAAGTACAATGAGCAGTTCTTC.

This chain uses TRBV6-4 with TRBJ2-7, with 7 nucleotides matching TRBD2. Germline V gene lookup returns CDR1 MRHNA and CDR2 SNTAGT. The junction had 18 bases not matched to a gene; V was cut back by 1 base and J by 9 bases. The CDR3 has 17 amino acids. CDR3 protein: CASSDYKPTSSSLAQYF. CDR3 in DNA: TGTGCCAGCAGTGACTACAAACCGACTAGCTCAAGCCTGGCGCAGTACTTC.

The count of this clone is one. The chain links TRBV7-6 to TRBJ2-2, with D maybe TRBD1 (6 bases). Germline V gives CDR1 SGHVS, CDR2 FNYEAQ. Trimming removed 6 bases from V and 0 bases from J, with 8 bases in between. This CDR3 is 14 amino acids long. The CDR3 sequence: CASRRDTNTGELFF. The DNA for the CDR3 is TGTGCCAGCAGACGGGACACGAACACCGGGGAGCTGTTTTTT.

The rearrangement uses TRBV7-9 and TRBJ1-1; 12 positions match TRBD1. The CDR3 covers 16 residues. The trim removed 0 bases at V and 4 bases at J, leaving 3 bases unmatched. The germline V gene has CDR1 SEHNR and CDR2 FQNEAQ (reference sequence). CDR3 coding DNA: TGTGCCAGCAGCTTAGCAGGGACAGGGGGCGGCACTGAAGCTTTCTTT. Protein sequence: CASSLAGTGGGTEAFF.

CDR3 in DNA: TGTGCCACCAGCAGGGCCTGGGACCCCAATCAGCCCCAGCATTTT. Its translation: CATSRAWDPNQPQHF. The chain employs TRBV15 and TRBJ1-5; D is possibly TRBD1 (5 bases). Trimming pared 3 bases from V and 3 bases from J, leaving 12 bases between. CDR3 size: 15 residues. Germline V CDR1 and CDR2: LNHNV, YYDKDF (reference sequence).

The chain couples TRBV11-3 to TRBJ2-3; D possibly corresponds to TRBD2 (6 bases). V was pared by 5 bases and J by 3 bases, with 9 bases between. This CDR3 has 13 residues. Germline V gives CDR1 SGHNT, CDR2 YENEEA. CDR3 sequence: CASSLRETDTQYF. Here the CDR3 DNA reads TGTGCCAGCAGCCTACGGGAGACAGATACGCAGTATTTT. Full variable domain (missing parts from reference TRBV11-3 and TRBJ2-3): EAGVVQSPRYKIIEKKQPVAFWCNPISGHNTLYWYLQNLGQGPELLIRYENEEAVDDSQLPKDRFSAERLKGVDSTLKIQPAELGDSAVYLCASSLRETDTQYFGPGTRLTVL.

The sample holds a few counts of this clone. The genes are TRBV11-3 and TRBJ2-7, with TRBD1 as a possible D gene (6 bases). Germline CDR1 is SGHNT and CDR2 is YENEEA. Between the trimmed V and J ends, which lost 5 bases and 2 bases, there was a span of 13 bases. This CDR3 spans 14 amino acids. The CDR3 DNA reads TGTGCCAGCAGCCCTTGGACAGCTACCTACGAGCAGTACTTC. It encodes CASSPWTATYEQYF. The whole variable domain, filled in from reference TRBV11-3 and TRBJ2-7, reads EAGVVQSPRYKIIEKKQPVAFWCNPISGHNTLYWYLQNLGQGPELLIRYENEEAVDDSQLPKDRFSAERLKGVDSTLKIQPAELGDSAVYLCASSPWTATYEQYFGPGTRLTVT.

This clone was seen once. V is TRBV5-6 and J is TRBJ2-7; tentative D call: TRBD1 (7 bases). CDR3 size: 14 residues. V lost 4 bases and J lost 4, with 15 bases in between. CDR1 is SGHDT and CDR2 is YYEEEE in the germline V gene. The CDR3 region has the DNA TGTGCCAGCAGCCCGGCGGGACAGCCATACGAGCAGTACTTC. This gives the protein CASSPAGQPYEQYF.

The chain employs TRBV9 and TRBJ1-1; no firm D call. CDR3 length: 13 residues. CDR1 SGDLS and CDR2 YYNGEE come from the germline V gene. Between the trimmed V and J ends, which lost 3 bases and 0 bases, there was a span of 6 bases. The CDR3 nucleotides are TGTGCCAGCAGCGGAATTATGAACACTGAAGCTTTCTTT. Protein product: CASSGIMNTEAFF.

The chain employs TRBV11-1 and TRBJ2-7, with 8 bases aligning to TRBD1. This CDR3 is built from 15 residues. Germline CDR1 is SGHAT and CDR2 is FQDESV (reference sequence). V lost 4 bases and J lost 9; bases outside the gene matches: 14. DNA of the CDR3: TGTGCCAGCAGCTCGAGCCGGGACAGGCCCTGGTGGCAGTACTTC. This codes for CASSSSRDRPWWQYF.

The V call is TRBV2, the J call TRBJ1-4; D unresolved. Trimming took 6 bases from V and 0 from J, leaving 17 bases between them. Germline loops: CDR1 SNHLY, CDR2 FYNNEI. This CDR3 is built from 17 residues. The CDR3 sequence: CASSLAQRPSTNEKLFF. Written as DNA, the CDR3 is TGTGCCAGCAGCTTGGCGCAGCGACCCTCAACTAATGAAAAACTGTTTTTT.

The chain uses TRBV30 and TRBJ2-7, with D unclear. The V end was cut by 3 bases, the J end by 7 bases, with 13 bases between. This CDR3 spans 12 amino acids. Germline V gene lookup returns CDR1 GTSNPN and CDR2 SVGIG (reference sequence). CDR3 in amino acids: CAWSPWSREQYF. The CDR3, as DNA: TGTGCCTGGAGCCCCTGGAGCCGGGAGCAGTACTTC.

The chain couples TRBV9 to TRBJ2-3; D gene ambiguous. The CDR3 extends over 13 amino acids. Trimming pared 0 bases from V and 6 bases from J, leaving 8 bases between. Germline CDR1 SGDLS, CDR2 YYNGEE. Here the CDR3 reads CASSVASGDTQYF. The CDR3 nucleotides read TGTGCCAGCAGCGTAGCCTCCGGGGATACGCAGTATTTT.

The chain uses TRBV11-2 and TRBJ2-1; D tentatively reads TRBD1 or TRBD2 (5 bases each). The CDR3 length is 17 residues. V was clipped by 3 bases and J by 10 bases, with 25 bases between them. Germline CDR1 SGHAT, CDR2 FQNNGV. The CDR3 region has the DNA TGTGCCAGCAGCTTTGGGCTTTGGGAGCCCAACAGGAGGGAGCAGTTCTTC. Amino acids: CASSFGLWEPNRREQFF.

The chain combines TRBV30 with TRBJ1-3, with D hard to call. In germline, CDR1 is GTSNPN, CDR2 SVGIG (reference sequence). The V end lost 3 bases, the J end lost 0 bases, and 6 bases lay between the germline ends. This CDR3 has 13 amino acids. CDR3 coding DNA: TGTGCCTGGAGCGGCAGCTCTGGAAACACCATATATTTT. This codes for CAWSGSSGNTIYF.

This clone was found once. The chain uses TRBV4-1 and TRBJ2-7; the D gene could be TRBD1 or TRBD2 (7 bases each). The V end lost 3 bases, the J end lost 2 bases, and 17 bases lay between the germline ends. In germline, CDR1 is MGHRA, CDR2 YSYEKL. CDR3 length: 16 amino acids. CDR3 sequence reads: CASSHPTGEGTYEQYF. CDR3 sequence (DNA): TGCGCCAGCAGCCATCCCACAGGGGAGGGGACCTACGAGCAGTACTTC.

The chain couples TRBV11-3 to TRBJ2-7; D is possibly TRBD1 (6 bases). V gave up 4 bases and J gave up 9 bases, with 19 bases separating them. The CDR3 spans 14 residues. Germline V gene data show CDR1 as SGHNT and CDR2 as YENEEA. The CDR3 bases are TGTGCCAGCAGCTGGACAGCCGGAGTCGATAGGCAGTACTTC. It yields the protein CASSWTAGVDRQYF.

The chain is built from TRBV11-2 and TRBJ2-7; tentatively, D is TRBD2 (5 bases). The V end was cut by 6 bases, the J end by 5 bases, with 20 bases between. CDR1 is SGHAT, CDR2 FQNNGV, per germline. The CDR3 sequence is 15 residues long. The CDR3 nucleotides read TGTGCCAGCAGGCCCATCCTCGGGGAAAGCCACGAGCAGTACTTC. This codes for CASRPILGESHEQYF.

As DNA, the CDR3 is TGTGCCTCCAGCGTTTCCAGGGGGTCCTACGAGCAGTACTTC. Residues: CASSVSRGSYEQYF. The V call is TRBV27, the J call TRBJ2-7; TRBD1 agrees at 7 bases. Germline V CDR1 and CDR2: MNHEY, SMNVEV (reference sequence). The ends lost 11 bases at V and 1 base at J; junction bases unmatched: 11. The CDR3 sequence is 14 residues long.

This chain uses TRBV5-1 with TRBJ2-1, with 7 bases that match TRBD2. Per germline, CDR1 SGHRS and CDR2 YFSETQ. The CDR3 consists of 19 residues. J gave up 13 bases and V 1 base, and 26 bases lay outside the gene matches. The CDR3 here is CASSLRSPTTSEIMINQFF. The CDR3 DNA sequence: TGCGCCAGCAGCTTGAGGTCCCCTACTACTAGCGAGATTATGATTAATCAGTTCTTC.

Here the CDR3 reads CASSSLGDINYGYTF. Here the CDR3 DNA reads TGTGCCAGCAGCTCCCTAGGAGATATTAACTATGGCTACACCTTC. This rearrangement joins TRBV5-6 to TRBJ1-2; D is unclear. In germline, CDR1 is SGHDT, CDR2 YYEEEE. V lost 3 bases and J 1 base, leaving 13 bases between the germline ends. The CDR3 extends over 15 amino acids.

The chain links TRBV7-2 to TRBJ1-2; weak D call: TRBD1 (5 bases). Trimming removed 4 bases at V and 4 bases at J, with 13 bases between. Germline V gene lookup returns CDR1 SGHTA and CDR2 FQGNSA. This CDR3 is built from 14 residues. The chain's CDR3 is CASSSFDSPYGYTF. The CDR3 DNA is TGTGCCAGCAGCTCGTTCGACAGTCCCTATGGCTACACCTTC.

This clone has a handful of counts. The V and J genes are TRBV6-1 and TRBJ1-2; D uncertain. With 3 bases removed from V and 3 bases from J, the gap between germline ends came to 14 bases. CDR3 length: 15 amino acids. Germline V gene lookup returns CDR1 MNHNS and CDR2 SASEGT. As DNA, the CDR3 is TGTGCCAGCAGTGATTTTATCGGGAGAGACTATGGCTACACCTTC. As protein: CASSDFIGRDYGYTF.

The chain carries TRBV10-1 and TRBJ2-3; 7 bases fit TRBD1. CDR1 and CDR2 from the germline V gene are WNHNN and SYGVQD (reference sequence). J gave up 0 bases and V 2 bases, and 2 bases lay outside the gene matches. The length of the CDR3 is 15 residues. The CDR3 is CASSETGESTDTQYF. DNA for the CDR3: TGCGCCAGCAGTGAGACAGGGGAGAGCACAGATACGCAGTATTTT.

This chain connects TRBV5-1 to TRBJ1-1; D not certain. V lost 8 bases, J lost 4 bases, and 15 bases lay in between. The CDR3 contains 13 residues. The germline V gene encodes CDR1 SGHRS and CDR2 YFSETQ. CDR3 bases: TGCGCCAGTAAGACGGACTTGGGCACTGAAGCTTTCTTT. It is translated as CASKTDLGTEAFF.

The chain joins TRBV28 to TRBJ2-7; 10 bases fit TRBD1. This CDR3 has 16 amino acids. The germline gives CDR1 MDHEN, CDR2 SYDVKM. V trimming: 5 bases; J trimming: 5 bases; junction bases outside the gene matches: 12. CDR3 amino acids: CASSPHRTGQGNEQYF. CDR3 sequence (DNA): TGTGCCAGCAGTCCTCATCGGACGGGACAGGGGAACGAGCAGTACTTC.